The rows below give T cell receptor beta chains drawn from one sample of a study of T-cell memory formation after mild COVID-19. TCRdb ran MiXCR on the 5' RACE reads and lists one entry per CDR3 protein. This table has about 110,000 distinct CDR3 sequences, roughly 19% appearing once. What was sequenced was PBMCs or a T cell subset sorted from them (not recorded which). The receptor set was obtained from a man aged 18 to 29 who had mild COVID-19 (a few samples of this study predate the infection). Cell type and time point are not known. Both conserved end residues are trimmed from each CDR3. A D gene is named only where the DNA matches it firmly. Rows give clone size only sometimes, using once, few, many, or a class for an expanded clone.

v_gene: TRBV5-1; abundance: many; d_gene: -; CDR3aa: ASSWGSNEQF
v_gene: TRBV7-2; abundance: -; d_gene: TRBD2; CDR3aa: ASSQRGGFGNEQF
v_gene: TRBV4-2; abundance: few; d_gene: TRBD2; CDR3aa: ASSRGLAVPGELF
v_gene: TRBV20-1; abundance: -; d_gene: -; CDR3aa: SALESSRGITEAF
v_gene: TRBV6-5; abundance: -; d_gene: -; CDR3aa: ASRLSGSDTQY
v_gene: TRBV19; abundance: -; d_gene: -; CDR3aa: ASNHPGETGELF
v_gene: TRBV5-1; abundance: -; d_gene: -; CDR3aa: ASSQDTVNTEAF
v_gene: TRBV10-3; abundance: -; d_gene: -; CDR3aa: AISETGLGNTIY
v_gene: TRBV6-2/TRBV6-3; abundance: many; d_gene: TRBD2; CDR3aa: ASSYLRGDSYNEQF
v_gene: TRBV6-5; abundance: -; d_gene: -; CDR3aa: ASSYRRLNTGELF
v_gene: TRBV5-1; abundance: -; d_gene: -; CDR3aa: ASSLVMSSYNEQF
v_gene: TRBV12-3/TRBV12-4; abundance: few; d_gene: TRBD1; CDR3aa: ASSSDRSYEQY
v_gene: TRBV12-3/TRBV12-4; abundance: few; d_gene: -; CDR3aa: ASSLPPGETQY
v_gene: TRBV7-2; abundance: -; d_gene: -; CDR3aa: ASSPVARYLETQY
v_gene: TRBV20-1; abundance: -; d_gene: TRBD2; CDR3aa: SAVTSGGTYEQY
v_gene: TRBV12-3/TRBV12-4; abundance: -; d_gene: -; CDR3aa: ASSPAGLTQPQH
v_gene: TRBV7-9; abundance: -; d_gene: -; CDR3aa: ASSLVGDSYEQY
v_gene: TRBV14; abundance: -; d_gene: TRBD1; CDR3aa: ASSQVAGGTTEAF
v_gene: TRBV7-2; abundance: few; d_gene: -; CDR3aa: ASSPQSSGSGNTIY
v_gene: TRBV5-1; abundance: -; d_gene: TRBD1; CDR3aa: ASSLWTGGAAEAF
v_gene: TRBV6-2/TRBV6-3; abundance: -; d_gene: -; CDR3aa: ASTEGGRQAAPLH
v_gene: TRBV3-1; abundance: -; d_gene: TRBD1; CDR3aa: ASSARSPGQGARGYT
v_gene: TRBV2; abundance: few; d_gene: -; CDR3aa: ASSASGNQPQH
v_gene: TRBV2; abundance: -; d_gene: TRBD1; CDR3aa: ASRGDSGPLH
v_gene: TRBV27; abundance: few; d_gene: TRBD1; CDR3aa: ASSPRDRAGEQY
v_gene: TRBV20-1; abundance: few; d_gene: -; CDR3aa: SARGSRSSYNEQF
v_gene: TRBV7-9; abundance: once; d_gene: -; CDR3aa: ASSLEEGEKLF
v_gene: TRBV28; abundance: few; d_gene: -; CDR3aa: ASSLPGTVGSEQF
v_gene: TRBV7-3; abundance: -; d_gene: -; CDR3aa: ASSLLATRDEQF
v_gene: TRBV9; abundance: few; d_gene: TRBD1; CDR3aa: ASSRRDRDAKNIQY
v_gene: TRBV6-2/TRBV6-3; abundance: -; d_gene: -; CDR3aa: AVKGGGKEPQH
v_gene: TRBV24-1; abundance: -; d_gene: -; CDR3aa: ATSMGGEQETQY
v_gene: TRBV2; abundance: -; d_gene: -; CDR3aa: ASIGGTYNEQF
v_gene: TRBV10-3; abundance: -; d_gene: -; CDR3aa: AISDQGQQGTQY
v_gene: TRBV12-3/TRBV12-4; abundance: -; d_gene: -; CDR3aa: ASSFQGALNTEAF
v_gene: TRBV4-2; abundance: -; d_gene: TRBD1; CDR3aa: ASSQLFDRGTEAF
v_gene: TRBV7-9; abundance: -; d_gene: -; CDR3aa: ASSRSGIPGYT
v_gene: TRBV6-5; abundance: few; d_gene: -; CDR3aa: ASSRRLQGGNQPQH
v_gene: TRBV4-3; abundance: -; d_gene: -; CDR3aa: ASSPFSGNEQF
v_gene: TRBV12-3/TRBV12-4; abundance: few; d_gene: -; CDR3aa: ATKDRSSDTQY
v_gene: TRBV20-1; abundance: few; d_gene: TRBD2; CDR3aa: SARTSGGLWETQY